This T cell receptor (beta chain) is drawn from a study of blood T cell repertoires in COVID-19. In the study overall: COVID-19 samples collected from the United States, Italy and Spain covered acute and convalescent phases. Sample material is recorded as cDNA or gDNA derived from T cells, B-cell-depleted T cells, or PBMCs.

The CDR3 has 13 amino acids. V lost 1 base to trimming and J lost 6 bases, with 8 bases between them. The germline V gene encodes CDR1 SGHKS and CDR2 YYEKEE (reference sequence). This clone was detected only once. Participants were placed into cohorts based on the clinical history they reported. Among Cohort 3 donors, those recovered had two negative PCRs, clearance, or symptom resolution. Clones were sequenced by immunoSEQ multiplex PCR, and TCRdb holds only the in-frame ones, with some missing. The data show some 530,000 clones, with around 85% seen just once and under 9.5% held by the top ten. The sequenced material came from PBMCs or T cells enriched from blood (not recorded which). J is TRBJ2-1 and V is TRBV5-5; no reliable D call. This TCR came from a woman aged 60-70 years who had recovered from COVID-19. CDR3 loop: CASSLWWANEQFF. The DNA for the CDR3 is TGTGCCAGCAGCTTGTGGTGGGCCAATGAGCAGTTCTTC.